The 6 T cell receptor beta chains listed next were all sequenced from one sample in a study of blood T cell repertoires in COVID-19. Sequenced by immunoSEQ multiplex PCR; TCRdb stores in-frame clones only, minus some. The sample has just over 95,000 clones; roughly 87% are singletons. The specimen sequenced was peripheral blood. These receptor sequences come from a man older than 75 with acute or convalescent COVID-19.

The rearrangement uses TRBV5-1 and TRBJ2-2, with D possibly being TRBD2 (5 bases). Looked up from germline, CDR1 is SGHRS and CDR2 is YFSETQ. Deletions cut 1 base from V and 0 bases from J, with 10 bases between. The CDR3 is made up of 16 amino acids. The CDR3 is CASSLTRTANTGELFF. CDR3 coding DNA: TGCGCCAGCAGCTTGACTCGGACTGCGAACACCGGGGAGCTGTTTTTT.

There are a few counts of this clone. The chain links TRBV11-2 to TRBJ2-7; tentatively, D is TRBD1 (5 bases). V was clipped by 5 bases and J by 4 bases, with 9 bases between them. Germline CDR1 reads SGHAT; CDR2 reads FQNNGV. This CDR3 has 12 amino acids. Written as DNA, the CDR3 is TGTGCCAGCAGCCCTCCAGGGTACGAGCAGTACTTC. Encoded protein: CASSPPGYEQYF.

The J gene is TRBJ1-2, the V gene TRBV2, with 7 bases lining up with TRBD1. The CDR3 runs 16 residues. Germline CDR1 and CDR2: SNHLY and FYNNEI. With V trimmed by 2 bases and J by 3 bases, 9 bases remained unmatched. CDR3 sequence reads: CASSERGLRGDYGYTF. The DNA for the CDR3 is TGTGCCAGCAGTGAAAGGGGGCTGAGGGGGGACTATGGCTACACCTTC.

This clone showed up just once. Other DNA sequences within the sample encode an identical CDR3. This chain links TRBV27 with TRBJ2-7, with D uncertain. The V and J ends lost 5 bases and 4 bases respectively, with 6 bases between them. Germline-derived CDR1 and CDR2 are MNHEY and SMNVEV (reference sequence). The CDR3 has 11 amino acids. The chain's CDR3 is CASSRGYEQYF. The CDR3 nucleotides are TGTGCCAGCAGTAGAGGTTACGAGCAGTACTTC.

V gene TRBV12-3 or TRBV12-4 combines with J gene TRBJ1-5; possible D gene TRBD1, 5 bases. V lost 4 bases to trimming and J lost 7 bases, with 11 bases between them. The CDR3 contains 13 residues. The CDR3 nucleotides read TGTGCCAGCAGTTATAGCAGGGTGCAGCCCCAGCATTTT. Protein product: CASSYSRVQPQHF.

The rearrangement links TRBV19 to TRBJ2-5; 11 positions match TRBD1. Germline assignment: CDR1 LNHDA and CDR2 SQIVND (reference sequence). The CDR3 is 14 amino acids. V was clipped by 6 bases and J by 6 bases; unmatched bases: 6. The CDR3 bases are TGTGCCAGTAGCGGACAGGGGGCTATGAAGACCCAGTACTTC. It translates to CASSGQGAMKTQYF.